A selection of T cell receptor beta chains follows, all from one sample in a study of yellow fever vaccine responses in identical twins. TCRdb ran MiXCR on the RT-PCR reads and lists one entry per CDR3 protein. The sample has under 20,000 distinct CDR3 sequences; around 65% are singletons. The sequences come from T cells from blood (PBMCs), unsorted or a sorted subset (not recorded which), collected before or after yellow fever vaccination (not recorded which). These receptor sequences come from a woman in her late teens or twenties who received the yellow fever vaccine. Each CDR3 is given with its conserved first and last residue. D genes are given only for firm matches. Rows give clone size only sometimes, using once, few, many, or a class for an expanded clone.

TRBJ1-3	once	NA	13	TRBV11-1	TGTGCCAGCAGCTCCGAACTTAGAAACACCATATATTTT	CASSSELRNTIYF
TRBJ1-2	NA	TRBD1	14	TRBV12-3/TRBV12-4	TGTGCCAGCAGGCTCGGACAGGGGAGCTATGGCTACACCTTC	CASRLGQGSYGYTF
TRBJ2-7	NA	NA	16	TRBV7-3	TGTGCCAGCAGCCAACGACCATCCGGGCCATCCTACGAGCAGTACTTC	CASSQRPSGPSYEQYF
TRBJ1-1	NA	NA	13	TRBV10-3	TGTGCCATCAGGGCGCGCGAGTACACTGAAGCTTTCTTT	CAIRAREYTEAFF
TRBJ2-7	NA	NA	15	TRBV6-5	TGTGCCAGCAGTTACTCGGGGAAGCCGGCCTACGAGCAGTACTTC	CASSYSGKPAYEQYF
TRBJ2-3	NA	TRBD2	15	TRBV7-3	TGTGCCAGCAGCCAACTAGCGTCTAGCACAGATACGCAGTATTTT	CASSQLASSTDTQYF
TRBJ2-2	NA	TRBD1	14	TRBV23-1	TGCGCCAGCAACCGACAGGGGGACCCCGGGGAGCTGTTTTTT	CASNRQGDPGELFF
TRBJ2-5	NA	NA	12	TRBV29-1	TGCAGCGTTGCTGGCAGCCAAGAGACCCAGTACTTC	CSVAGSQETQYF
TRBJ1-1	NA	NA	14	TRBV15	TGTGCCACCAGCAGAGTCCCCCCGGACACTGAAGCTTTCTTT	CATSRVPPDTEAFF
TRBJ1-1	NA	NA	16	TRBV20-1	TGCAGTGCTAGAGATGAGAGGTGGCGGAGATACACTGAAGCTTTCTTT	CSARDERWRRYTEAFF
TRBJ2-1	NA	TRBD2	17	TRBV11-3	TGTGCCAGCAGCTCCATTCCTCCTAGCGGGAGAGTCAATGAGCAGTTCTTC	CASSSIPPSGRVNEQFF